The sequence of this T cell receptor (beta chain) was determined in a study of blood T cells in healthy people across ages. Whole-study findings and limits: Nothing was known about donor CMV status, and this possibly confounded expanded clonotype changes.

With a J-beta primer mix and a sample-barcoded 5' primer, a second PCR ran roughly 7 to 11 cycles. TCRdb processed the 5' RACE reads anew with MiXCR; each CDR3 protein has one entry. The data hold 780,000 or so distinct CDR3 sequences, with roughly 25% observed a single time. Researchers collected 9.5 to 10 milliliters of peripheral blood from every single donor. No fewer than 5.5 micrograms of total RNA were isolated from every sample. Comment on this clonotype: The antigen is not known.

V dropped 5 bases and J dropped 5 bases, with 18 bases sitting between them. The CDR3 has 15 residues. The germline V gene encodes CDR1 MDHEN and CDR2 SYDVKM. The sample was also linked to a second study, of T cells of mothers and their children.

This sequence joins TRBV28 and TRBJ1-2; maybe TRBD1 (5 bases). The sequence derives from a boy between 10 and 17 years old in good health. Sequencing was performed on blood. Written as DNA, the CDR3 is TGTGCCAGCAGTCTACGAGGGGCATCTTATTATGGCTACACCTTC. Translated: CASSLRGASYYGYTF.